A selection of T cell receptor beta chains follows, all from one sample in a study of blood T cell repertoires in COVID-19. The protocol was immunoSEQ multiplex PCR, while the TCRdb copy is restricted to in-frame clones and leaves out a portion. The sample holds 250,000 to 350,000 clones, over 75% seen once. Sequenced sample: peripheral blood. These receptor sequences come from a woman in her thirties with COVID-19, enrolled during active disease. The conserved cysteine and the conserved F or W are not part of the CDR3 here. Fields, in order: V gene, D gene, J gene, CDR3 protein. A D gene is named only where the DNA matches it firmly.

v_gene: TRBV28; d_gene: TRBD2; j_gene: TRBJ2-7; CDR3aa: ASSPGASGTYEQY
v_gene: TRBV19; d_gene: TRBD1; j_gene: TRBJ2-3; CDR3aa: ASSISGTGGRDTQY
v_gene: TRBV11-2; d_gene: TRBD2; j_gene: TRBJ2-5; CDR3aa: ASSGRTSGQETQY
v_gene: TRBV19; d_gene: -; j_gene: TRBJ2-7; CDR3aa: ASSPPGLPYEQY
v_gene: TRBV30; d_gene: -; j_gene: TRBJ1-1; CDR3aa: AWTNQGQNTEAF
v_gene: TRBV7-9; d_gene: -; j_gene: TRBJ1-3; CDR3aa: ASSLVTGYPGNTIY
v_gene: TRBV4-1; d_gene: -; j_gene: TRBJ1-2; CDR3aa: ASSRTGTDYGYT
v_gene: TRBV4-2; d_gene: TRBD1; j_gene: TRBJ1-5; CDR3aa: ASSQITGTGDFSNQPQH
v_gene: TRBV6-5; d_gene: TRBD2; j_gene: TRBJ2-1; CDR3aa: ASSYRTRGNNEQF
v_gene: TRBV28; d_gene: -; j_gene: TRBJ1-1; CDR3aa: ASSPILLTVNTEAF
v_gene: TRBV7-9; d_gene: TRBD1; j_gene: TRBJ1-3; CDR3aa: ASNTGAGNTIY
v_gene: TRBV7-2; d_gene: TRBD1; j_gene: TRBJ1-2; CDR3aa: ASSLRDRDSYGYT
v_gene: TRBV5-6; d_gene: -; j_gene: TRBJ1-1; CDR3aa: ASSFSLNTEAF
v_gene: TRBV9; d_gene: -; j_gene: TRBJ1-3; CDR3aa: ASSGPRVLDGNTIY
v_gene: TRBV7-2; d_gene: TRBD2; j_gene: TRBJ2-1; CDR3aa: ASSSTTSGRGPYNEQF
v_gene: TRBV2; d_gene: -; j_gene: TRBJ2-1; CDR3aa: ASSSISLYNEQF